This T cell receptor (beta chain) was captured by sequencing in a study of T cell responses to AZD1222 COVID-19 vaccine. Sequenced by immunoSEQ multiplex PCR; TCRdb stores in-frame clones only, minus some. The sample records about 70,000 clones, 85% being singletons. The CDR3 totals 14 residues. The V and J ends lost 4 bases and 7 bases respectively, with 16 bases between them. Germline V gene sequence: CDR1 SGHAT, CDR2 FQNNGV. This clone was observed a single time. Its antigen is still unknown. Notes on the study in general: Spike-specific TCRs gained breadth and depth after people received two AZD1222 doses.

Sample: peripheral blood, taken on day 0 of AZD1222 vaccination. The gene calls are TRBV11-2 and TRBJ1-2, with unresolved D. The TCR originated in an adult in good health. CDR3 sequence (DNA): TGTGCCAGCAGCTCTCCAGAACGGGCCTTTGGCTACACCTTC. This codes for CASSSPERAFGYTF. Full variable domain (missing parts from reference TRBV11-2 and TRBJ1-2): EAGVAQSPRYKIIEKRQSVAFWCNPISGHATLYWYQQILGQGPKLLIQFQNNGVVDDSQLPKDRFSAERLKGVDSTLKIQPAKLEDSAVYLCASSSPERAFGYTFGSGTRLTVV.